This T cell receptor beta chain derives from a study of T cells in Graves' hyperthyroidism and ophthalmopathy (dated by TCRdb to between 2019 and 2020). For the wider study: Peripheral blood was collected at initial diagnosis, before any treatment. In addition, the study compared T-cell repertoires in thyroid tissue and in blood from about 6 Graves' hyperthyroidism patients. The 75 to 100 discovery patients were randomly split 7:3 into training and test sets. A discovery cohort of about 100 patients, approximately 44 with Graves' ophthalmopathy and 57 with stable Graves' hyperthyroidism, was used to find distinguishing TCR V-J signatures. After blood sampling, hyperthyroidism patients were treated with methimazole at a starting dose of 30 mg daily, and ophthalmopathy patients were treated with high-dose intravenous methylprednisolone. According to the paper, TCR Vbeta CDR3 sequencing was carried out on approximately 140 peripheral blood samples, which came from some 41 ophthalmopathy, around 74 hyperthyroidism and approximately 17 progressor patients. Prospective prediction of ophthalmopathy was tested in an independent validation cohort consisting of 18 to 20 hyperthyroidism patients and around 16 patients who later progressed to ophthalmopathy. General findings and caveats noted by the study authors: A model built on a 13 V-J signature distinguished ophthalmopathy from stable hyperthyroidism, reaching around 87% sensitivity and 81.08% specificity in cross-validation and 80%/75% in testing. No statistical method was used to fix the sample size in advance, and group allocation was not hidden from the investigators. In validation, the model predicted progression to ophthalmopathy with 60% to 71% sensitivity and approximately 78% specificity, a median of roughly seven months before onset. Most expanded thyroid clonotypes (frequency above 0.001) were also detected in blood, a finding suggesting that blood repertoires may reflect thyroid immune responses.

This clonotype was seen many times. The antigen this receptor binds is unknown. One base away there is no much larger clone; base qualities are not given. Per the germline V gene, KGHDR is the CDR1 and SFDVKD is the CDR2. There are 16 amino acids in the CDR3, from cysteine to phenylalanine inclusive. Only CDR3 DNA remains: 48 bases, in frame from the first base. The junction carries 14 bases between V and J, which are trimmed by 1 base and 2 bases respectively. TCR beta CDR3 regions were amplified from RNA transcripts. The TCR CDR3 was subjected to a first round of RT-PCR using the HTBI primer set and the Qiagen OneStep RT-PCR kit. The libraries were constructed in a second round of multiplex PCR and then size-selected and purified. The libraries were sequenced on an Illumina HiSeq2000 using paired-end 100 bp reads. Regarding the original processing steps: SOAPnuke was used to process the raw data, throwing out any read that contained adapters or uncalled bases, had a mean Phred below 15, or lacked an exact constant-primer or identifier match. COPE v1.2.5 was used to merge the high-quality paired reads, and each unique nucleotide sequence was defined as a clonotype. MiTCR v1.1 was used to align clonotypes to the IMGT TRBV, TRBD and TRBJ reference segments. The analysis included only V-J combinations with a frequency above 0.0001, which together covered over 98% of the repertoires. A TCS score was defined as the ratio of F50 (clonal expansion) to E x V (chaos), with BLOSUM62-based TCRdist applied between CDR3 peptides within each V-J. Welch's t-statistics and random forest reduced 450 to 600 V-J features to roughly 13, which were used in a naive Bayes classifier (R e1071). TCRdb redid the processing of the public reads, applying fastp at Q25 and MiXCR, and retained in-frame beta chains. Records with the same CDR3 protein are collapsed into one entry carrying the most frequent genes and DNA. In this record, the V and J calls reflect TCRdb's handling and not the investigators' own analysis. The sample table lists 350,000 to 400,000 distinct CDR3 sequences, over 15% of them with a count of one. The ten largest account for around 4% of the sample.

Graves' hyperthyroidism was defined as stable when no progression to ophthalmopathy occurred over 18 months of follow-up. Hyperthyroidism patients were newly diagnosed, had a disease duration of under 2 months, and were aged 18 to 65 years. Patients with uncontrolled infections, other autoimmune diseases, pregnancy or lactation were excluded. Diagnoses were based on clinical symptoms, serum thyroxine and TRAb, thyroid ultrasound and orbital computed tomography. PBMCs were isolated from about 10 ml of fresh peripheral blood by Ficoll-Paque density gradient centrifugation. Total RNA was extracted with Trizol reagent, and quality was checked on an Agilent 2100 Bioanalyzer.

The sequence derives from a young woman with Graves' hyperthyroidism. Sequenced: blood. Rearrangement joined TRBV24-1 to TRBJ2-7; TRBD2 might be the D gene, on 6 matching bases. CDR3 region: CATSDFIQGGPYEQYF. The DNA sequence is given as TGTGCCACCAGTGATTTTATCCAGGGAGGACCCTACGAGCAGTACTTC.